This entry describes one T cell receptor (beta chain). This clonotype was detected a few times. Its antigen remains undetermined. No much larger clone exists at a distance of one base, and base qualities are not known. The CDR3 measures 14 amino acids from cysteine to phenylalanine. Solely the CDR3 DNA is kept, with 42 bases framed from the first base. CDR1 and CDR2 (MDHEN, SYDVKM) derive from the germline V gene. The junction shows trimming of 7 bases on V and 4 bases on J, plus 14 bases between the germline ends. TCR beta CDR3 regions were amplified from RNA transcripts. A first-round RT-PCR of the TCR CDR3 used the HTBI primer set with the Qiagen OneStep RT-PCR kit. The libraries were constructed in a second round of multiplex PCR and then size-selected and purified. The libraries were sequenced on an Illumina HiSeq2000 using paired-end 100 bp reads. In the authors' own workflow: Raw data were processed with SOAPnuke, discarding reads with adapters, uncalled bases, mean Phred below 15, or no exact constant-primer or identifier match. COPE v1.2.5 was used to merge the high-quality paired reads, and each unique nucleotide sequence was defined as a clonotype. MiTCR v1.1 was used to align clonotypes to the IMGT TRBV, TRBD and TRBJ reference segments. The analysis included only V-J combinations with a frequency above 0.0001, which together covered more than 99% of the repertoires. The TCS score was defined as F50 (clonal expansion) divided by E x V (chaos), with BLOSUM62-based TCRdist calculated between CDR3 peptides within each V-J. Welch's t-statistics and random forest reduced around 520 V-J features to roughly 13, which were used in a naive Bayes classifier (R e1071). TCRdb reanalyzed the raw reads on its own, using fastp at Q25 for trimming and MiXCR for clone calling, and kept in-frame beta chains. When rows share a CDR3 protein, they turn into one entry using the most common DNA and genes. What appears here as the V and J calls and clone size reflects TCRdb's work, not the paper's. This sample gives 300,000 to 400,000 distinct CDR3 sequences in total; less than 20% of them show up just once. The ten largest account for around 40% of the sample.

This sample was included in a study of T cells in Graves' hyperthyroidism and ophthalmopathy (dated by TCRdb to the late 2010s). Regarding the complete study: Peripheral blood was collected at initial diagnosis, before any treatment. To identify TCR V-J signatures that set the groups apart, the researchers used a discovery cohort of 95 to 100 patients, made up of about 44 with Graves' ophthalmopathy and some 60 with stable Graves' hyperthyroidism. Prospective prediction of ophthalmopathy was tested in an independent validation cohort of approximately 19 hyperthyroidism patients and around 16 patients who later progressed to ophthalmopathy. The roughly 100 discovery patients were randomly divided into training and test sets at a 7:3 ratio. In more than 5 Graves' hyperthyroidism patients, the study also compared T-cell repertoires from thyroid tissue with T-cell repertoires from blood. Following sampling, methimazole starting at 30 mg daily was given to hyperthyroidism patients, and high-dose intravenous methylprednisolone was given to ophthalmopathy patients. According to the paper, TCR Vbeta CDR3 sequencing was carried out on more than 120 peripheral blood samples, which came from approximately 43 ophthalmopathy, under 85 hyperthyroidism and roughly 17 progressor patients. What the research found in general, with its limitations: Most expanded thyroid clonotypes (frequency above 0.001) were also detected in blood, suggesting blood repertoires may reflect thyroid immune responses. No statistical method was used to fix the sample size in advance, and group allocation was not hidden from the investigators. During validation, the model predicted progression to ophthalmopathy a median of about 5.9 months ahead of onset, with roughly 65% sensitivity and around 72% specificity. Ophthalmopathy was separated from stable hyperthyroidism by a 13 V-J signature model, with approximately 89% sensitivity and about 84% specificity obtained in cross-validation and 80%/75% obtained in testing.

In the ophthalmopathy patients, disease was moderately to severely active, with a Clinical Activity Score of 3 or more, a NOSPECS grade of 4 or more, and a duration of less than 3 months. Patients with uncontrolled infections, other autoimmune diseases, pregnancy or lactation were excluded. Clinical symptoms, serum thyroxine and TRAb, thyroid ultrasound, and orbital computed tomography formed the basis for the diagnoses. PBMCs were separated from 10 ml of fresh peripheral blood using Ficoll-Paque density gradient centrifugation. Trizol reagent was used to extract total RNA, and RNA quality was then checked on an Agilent 2100 Bioanalyzer.

Sequencing was performed on blood. This TCR was recovered from a man younger than 35 with Graves' ophthalmopathy. This receptor chain uses TRBV28 and TRBJ1-3; there is no confident call for the D gene. The sequenced DNA: TGTGCCAGCACAGCCCCGGTGGGGGGAAACACCATATATTTT. It translates as CASTAPVGGNTIYF.